This T cell receptor (beta chain) came from a study of shared clonotypes between healthy human individuals (dated by TCRdb to 2019 to 2021). As for the study more broadly: Three men and two women, aged 18 to 49 years, made up the cohort. Between about 0.85 and 9.5 billion PBMCs per donor were obtained by leukapheresis. For each donor, CD4 naive and CD4 memory were each run on three plates, CD8 naive on two plates, and CD8 memory on one plate. To estimate repertoire size and how much clonotypes are shared between individuals, the study performed deep sequencing of blood TCR repertoires from 4 to 6 healthy adults. Libraries were prepared and TCR repertoires were sequenced by different laboratories using diverse techniques, in order to increase sequencing depth and limit assay-specific biases.

The research as a whole found: Because the study included a small number of donors, the genetic and exposure-history diversity represented was limited. Even with the large sequencing depth, rarefaction of the sorted-subset datasets indicated that sequencing was incomplete. Compared with non-shared clonotypes, the clonotypes found in all four sorted-subset donors had higher generation probabilities. Pairwise subsampling led to the expectation that sequencing depth would affect the degree of clonotype sharing among donors. Naive subsets generally had larger estimated clonotype richness than memory subsets did. When four donors were compared, the shared fraction of clonotypes was around 4.6% for naive CD4, more than 3% for naive CD8, more than 2% for memory CD4, and around 0.4% for memory CD8. Sampling was limited to blood, and TCR repertoires in tissue likely differ from TCR repertoires in blood.

Comment on this clone: There is no known antigen for this receptor. Qualities for individual bases were not recorded, and no much larger clone is one base off.

Using the deep immunoSEQ assay, TCR CDR3 regions were amplified from genomic DNA by multiplex PCR. For each cell subset, the extracted genomic DNA was distributed evenly across all wells of several immunoSEQ 96-well plates, and each plate served as one replicate. Each replicate PCR for sorted subsets received around 0.2 ug genomic DNA, equal to 28,000 or so T cell genomes. Purified libraries were measured with a Qubit 3.0 fluorometer, size-checked on a Bioanalyzer 2100, and measured again with the KAPA Library Quantification kit. Every immunoSEQ 96-well plate was sequenced on a separate single-read 150-cycle Illumina NextSeq 550 flow cell. On the authors' methods: The immunoSEQ output contained only junctional sequences without quality scores, so filtering could not match that applied to full-length reads. Sequences were annotated with PyIR, a Python wrapper for IgBLAST v1.9, using IMGT germline references to assign V/J genes and CDR3. Reads with weak V/J assignments (E-value above 1e-6), missing CDR3, stop codons, out-of-frame junctions, or ambiguous translated residues were removed. A V3J clonotype was defined by an identical inferred V gene, J gene, and CDR3 amino acid sequence. Percentage overlap between repertoires was calculated by dividing the number of shared unique clonotypes by the size of the smaller repertoire. Richness of each repertoire was evaluated using RTK rarefaction, the Chao1 estimator, and Recon v2.1 estimates of unobserved clonotypes. For all TCRbeta clonotypes obtained by the gDNA method from a handful of donors, generation probabilities were computed with OLGA. TCRdb stores this immuneACCESS table with in-frame sequences only. Part of the clones is absent; in the studies checked, under half of the shortfall reflects unresolved V genes, and no reason is known for the rest. That table supplies the V and J calls and clone size; D and trimming were determined from the DNA. This sample comprises roughly 2.6 million clones, approximately 90% of them detected only once. Together, the top ten hold 0.13% to 0.15% of the sample.

The donors were healthy, HIV-negative adults with no recently reported acute infections or vaccinations. All donors were Caucasian adults living in Nashville, Tennessee, USA. CD4+ T cells were enriched by magnetic negative selection; naive cells were then positively selected on CD45RA, and the negative fraction formed the memory subset. Blood was collected by leukapheresis, and PBMCs were isolated by Ficoll-Histopaque density gradient centrifugation and then cryopreserved in liquid nitrogen vapor phase. Analytical flow cytometry was used to check the purity and quantity of each magnetically sorted T cell population. From each sorted fraction, genomic DNA was isolated and quantified by UV absorbance on a Nanodrop 2000c. The TCR sequence derives from a man aged 18 to 29 in good health. Sequencing was performed on naive CD4+ T cells sorted from blood. In the paper's terms, the cell subset or site label means: CD45RA+ positively selected.

The DNA sequence is given as TGTGCCAGCAGCTTTCCCCCGGGGGTGAGCGAGCAGTACTTC. It is translated as CASSFPPGVSEQYF. The chain is assembled from TRBV11-2 and TRBJ2-7, with a tentative D gene TRBD2 over 6 matching bases. V is cut by 3 bases and J by 6 bases, and the space between the germline ends is 15 bases. In the germline V gene, CDR1 corresponds to SGHAT and CDR2 to FQNNGV. The CDR3 numbers 14 residues from cysteine through phenylalanine. CDR3 DNA only is kept here, 42 bases in frame from base 1.